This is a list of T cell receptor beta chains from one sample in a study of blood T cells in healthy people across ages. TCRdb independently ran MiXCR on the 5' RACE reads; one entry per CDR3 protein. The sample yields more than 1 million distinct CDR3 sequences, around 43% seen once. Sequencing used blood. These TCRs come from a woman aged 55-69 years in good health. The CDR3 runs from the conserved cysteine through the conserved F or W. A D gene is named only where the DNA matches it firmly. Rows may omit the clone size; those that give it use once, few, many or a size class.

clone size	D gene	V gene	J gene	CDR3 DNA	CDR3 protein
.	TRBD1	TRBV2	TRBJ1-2	TGTGCCAGCCCCAAAGGGGGCAGGGGGCGACCAAACTATGGCTACACCTTC	CASPKGGRGRPNYGYTF
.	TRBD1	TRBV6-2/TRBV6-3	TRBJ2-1	TGTGCCAGCAGATCAAGACAGGGGGGGTCCTACAATGAGCAGTTCTTC	CASRSRQGGSYNEQFF
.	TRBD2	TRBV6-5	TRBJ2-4	TGTGCCAGCAGTTACCCCCTCCGGGATAGCGGGAGGTTATATGAGCAGTACTTC	CASSYPLRDSGRLYEQYF
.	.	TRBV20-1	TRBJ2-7	TGCAGTGCTAGCTACCAATCCTACAATGAGCAGTACTTC	CSASYQSYNEQYF
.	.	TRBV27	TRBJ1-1	TGTGCCAGCAGTTTAGCAGGGTTGGGCACTGAAGCTTTCTTT	CASSLAGLGTEAFF
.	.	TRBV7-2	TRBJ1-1	TGTGCCAGCAACATGGCCCCCCTGGACCTGGTGGCTTTCTTT	CASNMAPLDLVAFF
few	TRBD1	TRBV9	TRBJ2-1	TGTGCCAGCAGCGTGGGTGACAGGGGGTTGAATGAGCAGTTCTTC	CASSVGDRGLNEQFF
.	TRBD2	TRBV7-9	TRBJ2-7	TGTGCCAGCAGCTTAGATCGGGCGACTAGCGGGAGCTACAATGAGCAGTACTTC	CASSLDRATSGSYNEQYF
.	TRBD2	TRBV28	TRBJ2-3	TGTGCCAGCAGCCGAACCACAAACCTAGCGGGGGGAAGCACAGATACGCAGTATTTT	CASSRTTNLAGGSTDTQYF
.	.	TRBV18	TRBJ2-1	TGTGCCAGCTCACCTGGAACTTATGAGCAGTTCTTC	CASSPGTYEQFF
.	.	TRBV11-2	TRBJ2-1	TGTGCCAGCAGCTTAGAAGACGGTCTATACAATGAGCAGTTCTTC	CASSLEDGLYNEQFF
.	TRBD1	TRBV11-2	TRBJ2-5	TGTGCCAGCAGCTTATGGGGACAGGGTGTAGAGACCCAGTACTTC	CASSLWGQGVETQYF
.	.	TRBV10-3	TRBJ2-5	TGTGCCATCAGTGAGTCGAGAGCCCAAGAGACCCAGTACTTC	CAISESRAQETQYF
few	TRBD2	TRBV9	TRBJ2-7	TGTGCCAGCAGCGCATCGGGTAGCGGGTCTCACTACGAGCAGTACTTC	CASSASGSGSHYEQYF
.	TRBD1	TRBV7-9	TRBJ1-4	TGTGCCAGCAGTCAACGCAGGGGGGAAACTAATGAAAAACTGTTTTTT	CASSQRRGETNEKLFF
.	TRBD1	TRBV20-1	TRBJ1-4	TGCAGTGCTAGAACGACAGGGGCAGATAATGAAAAACTGTTTTTT	CSARTTGADNEKLFF
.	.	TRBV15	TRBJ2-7	TGTGCCACCAGCAGAGCCCGAGTCGGTTCCTACGAGCAGTACTTC	CATSRARVGSYEQYF
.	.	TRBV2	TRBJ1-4	TGTGCCAGCAGTGAGTGGGGCGGTGAAAAACTGTTTTTT	CASSEWGGEKLFF
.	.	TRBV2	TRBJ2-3	TGTGCCAGCGTGATGGGGGGCCAGACAGATACGCAGTATTTT	CASVMGGQTDTQYF
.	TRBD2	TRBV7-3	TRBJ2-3	TGTGCCAGCAGCCCAACGACTAGCGGGATGACAGATACGCAGTATTTT	CASSPTTSGMTDTQYF
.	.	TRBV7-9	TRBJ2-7	TGTGCCAGCAGCTTAGTTATGTCGACTAGTAAGTCTGGCGAGCAGTACTTC	CASSLVMSTSKSGEQYF
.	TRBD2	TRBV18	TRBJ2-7	TGTGCCAGCTCACCACCGGAGGAACTAGCGGGAGATCGCTACGAGCAGTACTTC	CASSPPEELAGDRYEQYF
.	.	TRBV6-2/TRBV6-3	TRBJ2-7	TGTGCCAGCAGCAATATCCTCTACGAGCAGTACTTC	CASSNILYEQYF
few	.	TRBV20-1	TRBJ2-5	TGCAGTGCTGTCCGGGACGGGGTGAGCAATGAGCAGTACTTC	CSAVRDGVSNEQYF
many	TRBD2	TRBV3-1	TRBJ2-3	TGTGCCAGCAGCCAAGGTGGGCCTAGCGGGAGCGCCACAGATACGCAGTATTTT	CASSQGGPSGSATDTQYF
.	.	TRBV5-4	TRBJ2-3	TGTGCCAGCAGCCCGACTATCGATTGGAATACGCAGTATTTT	CASSPTIDWNTQYF
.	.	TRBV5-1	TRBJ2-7	TGCGCCAGCAGCCGCGGGCCCCGCTACGAGCAGTACTTC	CASSRGPRYEQYF
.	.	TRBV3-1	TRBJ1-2	TGTGCCAGCAGCCAAGATTTGCACTATGGCTACACCTTC	CASSQDLHYGYTF
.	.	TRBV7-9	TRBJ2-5	TGTGCCAGCAGCTTAGGGGTGCGCGGGGAGACCCAGTACTTC	CASSLGVRGETQYF
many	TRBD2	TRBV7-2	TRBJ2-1	TGTGCCAGCAGTTTAGGGACTAGCGGGAATGAGCAGTTCTTC	CASSLGTSGNEQFF
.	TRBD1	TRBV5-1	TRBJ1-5	TGCGCCAGCAGCTTGGGAGACAGGGAGGGCAATCAGCCCGAGCATTTT	CASSLGDREGNQPEHF
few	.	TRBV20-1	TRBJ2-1	TGCAGTGCTAGAGCCAGGGTCTTCGATGAGCAGTTCTTC	CSARARVFDEQFF
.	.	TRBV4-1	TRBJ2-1	TGCGCCAGCAGCCAAGCACGGCCTAGTTTCTATGAGCAGTTCTTC	CASSQARPSFYEQFF
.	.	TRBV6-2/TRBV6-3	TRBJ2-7	TGTGCCAGCAGACATACGCGCGCCTACGAGCAGTACTTC	CASRHTRAYEQYF
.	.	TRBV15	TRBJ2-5	TGTGCCACCAGCAGAGATCCCACGGGGGAGGAGACCCAGTACTTC	CATSRDPTGEETQYF
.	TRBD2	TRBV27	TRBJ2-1	TGTGCCAGCAGGACTAGCGGGAACTACGAGCAGTTCTTC	CASRTSGNYEQFF
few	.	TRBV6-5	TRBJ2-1	TGTGCCAGCAGTCCCTCGGGTCATGAGCAGTTCTTC	CASSPSGHEQFF
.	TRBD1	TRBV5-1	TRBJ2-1	TGCGCCAGCAGCTTGGGAGGGACAGGGACCTACAATGAGCAGTTCTTC	CASSLGGTGTYNEQFF
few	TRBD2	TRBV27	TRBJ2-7	TGTGCCAGCAGTCCTAGCGGGAGTGCCTACGAGCAGTACTTC	CASSPSGSAYEQYF
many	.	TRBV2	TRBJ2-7	TGTGCCAGCAGTGAAGTGGGGGGCGGTTACGAGCAGTACTTC	CASSEVGGGYEQYF
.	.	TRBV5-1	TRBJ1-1	TGCGCCAGCAGCTTGGCCTTAACCTCGGGCACTGAAGCTTTCTTT	CASSLALTSGTEAFF